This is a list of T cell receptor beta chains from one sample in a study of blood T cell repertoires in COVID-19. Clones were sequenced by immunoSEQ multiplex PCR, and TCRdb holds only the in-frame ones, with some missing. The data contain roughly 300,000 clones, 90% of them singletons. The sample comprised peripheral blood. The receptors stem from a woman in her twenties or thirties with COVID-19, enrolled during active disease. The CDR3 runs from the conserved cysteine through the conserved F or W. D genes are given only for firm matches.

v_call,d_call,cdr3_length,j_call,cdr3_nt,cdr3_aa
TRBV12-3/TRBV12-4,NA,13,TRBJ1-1,TGTGCCAGCAGACCCGCCGAGGTCACTGAAGCTTTCTTT,CASRPAEVTEAFF
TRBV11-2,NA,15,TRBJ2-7,TGTGCCAGCAGCTTAGAGGCAGGGAACTCCTACGAGCAGTACTTC,CASSLEAGNSYEQYF
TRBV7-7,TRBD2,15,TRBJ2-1,TGTGCTAGCAGCTTAGGAGCTAGCGGAAACAATGAGCAGTTCTTC,CASSLGASGNNEQFF
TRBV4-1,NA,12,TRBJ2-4,TGCGCCAGCAGCCATTCAACGGGCATTCAGTACTTC,CASSHSTGIQYF
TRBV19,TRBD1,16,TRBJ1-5,TGTGCCAGTAGTCCAACCCCTGACAGGGGGCTTCAGCCCCAGCATTTT,CASSPTPDRGLQPQHF
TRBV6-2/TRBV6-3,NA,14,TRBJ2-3,TGTGCCAGCAGTTCTCAGGTGCCCCCAGATACGCAGTATTTT,CASSSQVPPDTQYF
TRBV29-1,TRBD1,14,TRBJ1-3,TGCAGCGCCAGGGGGACCGGGGTAGGAAACACCATATATTTT,CSARGTGVGNTIYF
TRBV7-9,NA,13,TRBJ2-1,TGTGCCAGCAGCTCGGACTCTCTCAGTGAGCAGTTCTTC,CASSSDSLSEQFF
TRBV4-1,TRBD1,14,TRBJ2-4,TGCGCCAGCAGCCAATCGGGACAGGATCACATTCAGTACTTC,CASSQSGQDHIQYF
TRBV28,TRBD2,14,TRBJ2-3,TGTGCCAGCAGGTTAGCGGGAGCGACAGATACGCAGTATTTT,CASRLAGATDTQYF
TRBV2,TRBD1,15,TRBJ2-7,TGTGCCAGCAGTGTAGTAGGCAGGGGGTTATCCGAGCAGTACTTC,CASSVVGRGLSEQYF
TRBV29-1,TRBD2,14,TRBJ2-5,TGCAGCGTCAAGGCTGGGACGGGGGGAGAGACCCAGTACTTC,CSVKAGTGGETQYF
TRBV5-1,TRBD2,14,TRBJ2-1,TGCGCCAGCAGCCCTCTAGCGGGAGGGAATGAGCAGTTCTTC,CASSPLAGGNEQFF
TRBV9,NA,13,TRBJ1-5,TGTGCCAGCAGCGTAGGCGGGGGCGAGCCCCAGCATTTT,CASSVGGGEPQHF
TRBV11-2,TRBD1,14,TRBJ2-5,TGTGCCAGCAGCCACGGGACAGGGGGTGAGACCCAGTACTTC,CASSHGTGGETQYF